A selection of T cell receptor beta chains follows, all from one sample in a study of T cells in Graves' hyperthyroidism and ophthalmopathy. A single record per CDR3 protein comes from TCRdb applying MiXCR to the multiplex PCR reads. The profile shows 400,000 or so distinct CDR3 sequences, 13% to 15% of them singletons. The sequenced sample consisted of blood. Receptors were obtained from a woman between 55 and 75 years old with Graves' ophthalmopathy. Both conserved end residues are part of each CDR3. Each record gives: clone size, D gene, J gene, V gene, CDR3 protein, CDR3 DNA. The D gene is left open where the match is weak. Rows may omit the clone size; those that give it use once, few, many or a size class.

many,TRBD2,TRBJ2-3,TRBV18,CASSASASGITDTQYF,TGTGCCAGCTCAGCTTCGGCTAGCGGAATCACAGATACGCAGTATTTT
many,-,TRBJ2-5,TRBV7-6,CASSLVWSGDPPQETQYF,TGTGCCAGCAGCTTAGTATGGTCAGGGGACCCACCGCAAGAGACCCAGTACTTC
-,-,TRBJ2-1,TRBV7-2,CASSTQNNEQFF,TGTGCCAGCAGCACACAGAACAATGAGCAGTTCTTC
few,-,TRBJ2-3,TRBV5-1,CASSLARGLRTDTQYF,TGCGCCAGCAGCTTGGCCCGGGGGCTGCGCACAGATACGCAGTATTTT
many,-,TRBJ2-3,TRBV5-1,CASSLAGGSANSDTQYF,TGCGCCAGCAGCTTGGCCGGCGGGTCGGCAAACAGCGATACGCAGTATTTT
few,-,TRBJ1-6,TRBV11-2,CASSLTDYNSPLHF,TGTGCCAGCAGCTTGACAGACTATAATTCACCCCTCCACTTT
many,-,TRBJ1-3,TRBV30,CAWSATVSGNTIYF,TGTGCCTGGAGTGCGACCGTCTCTGGAAACACCATATATTTT
many,TRBD2,TRBJ2-6,TRBV6-1,CASSEMSGGTGANVLTF,TGTGCCAGCAGTGAAATGTCCGGGGGGACTGGGGCCAACGTCCTGACTTTC
many,-,TRBJ1-1,TRBV18,CASSRVRDTEAFF,TGTGCCAGCTCACGGGTAAGGGATACTGAAGCTTTCTTT
-,-,TRBJ2-1,TRBV6-1,CASSRTRSEQFF,TGTGCCAGCAGCCGGACAAGAAGTGAGCAGTTCTTC
many,TRBD2,TRBJ2-1,TRBV7-9,CASSSLAGGLEQFF,TGTGCCAGCAGCTCCTTAGCGGGAGGACTAGAGCAGTTCTTC
-,-,TRBJ1-2,TRBV29-1,CSVVTNYGYTF,TGCAGCGTCGTAACTAACTATGGCTACACCTTC
many,TRBD1,TRBJ1-2,TRBV5-1,CASSVDRECCGYTF,TGCGCCAGCAGCGTGGACAGGGAATGTTGTGGCTACACCTTC
-,TRBD2,TRBJ2-3,TRBV20-1,CSPRTSGSTDTQYF,TGCAGTCCCAGGACTAGCGGGAGCACAGATACGCAGTATTTT
many,TRBD1,TRBJ2-3,TRBV20-1,CSAVGQGADTQYF,TGCAGTGCTGTAGGACAGGGGGCAGATACGCAGTATTTT